This T cell receptor (beta chain) was captured in a study of graft-versus-host responses after intestinal transplantation. Overall study: Multivisceral, liver-intestinal, or isolated intestinal grafts went to recipients. After anti-thymocyte globulin induction, recipients took tacrolimus and steroids for roughly three years.

With V trimmed by 6 bases and J by 0 bases, 5 bases remained unmatched. The germline V gene encodes CDR1 SGHVS and CDR2 FQNEAQ. The CDR3 has 15 amino acids. Comment on this clone: Antigen unknown.

Overall study findings and caveats: GvH clones were found in recipient marrow; some appeared first in ileum or blood.

Using immunoSEQ multiplex PCR, the repertoire was profiled, and TCRdb retains in-frame clones only, with some absent. Of some 150,000 clones listed, 80% to 95% are singletons. This chain connects TRBV7-8 to TRBJ1-5, with 7 bases aligning to TRBD1. This TCR was recovered from a human donor who received an intestinal transplant. The material was unstimulated CD4+ T cells sorted from spleen or lymph node cells, obtained before intestinal transplant. The CDR3 sequence is CASRLGQNSNQPQHF. The CDR3 nucleotides are TGTGCCAGCAGGCTGGGACAGAATAGCAATCAGCCCCAGCATTTT.